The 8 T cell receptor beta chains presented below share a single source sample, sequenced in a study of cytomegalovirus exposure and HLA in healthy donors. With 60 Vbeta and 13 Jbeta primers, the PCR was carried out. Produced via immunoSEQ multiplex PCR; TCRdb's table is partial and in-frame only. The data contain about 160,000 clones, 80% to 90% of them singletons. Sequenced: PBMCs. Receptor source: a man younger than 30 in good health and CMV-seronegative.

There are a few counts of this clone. As DNA, the CDR3 is TGTGCCAGCAGTGAACGGACTACAGCTAACTATGGCTACACCTTC. Residues: CASSERTTANYGYTF. The chain employs TRBV2 and TRBJ1-2; D unclear. Germline V gene lookup returns CDR1 SNHLY and CDR2 FYNNEI. CDR3 length: 15 residues. Trimming removed 2 bases at V and 0 bases at J, with 10 bases between.

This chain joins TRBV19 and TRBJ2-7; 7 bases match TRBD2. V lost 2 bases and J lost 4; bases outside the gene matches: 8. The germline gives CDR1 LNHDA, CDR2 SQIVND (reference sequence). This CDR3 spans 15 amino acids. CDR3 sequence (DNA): TGTGCCAGTAGTATAAGGGGCCAGGGAGGGTACGAGCAGTACTTC. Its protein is CASSIRGQGGYEQYF.

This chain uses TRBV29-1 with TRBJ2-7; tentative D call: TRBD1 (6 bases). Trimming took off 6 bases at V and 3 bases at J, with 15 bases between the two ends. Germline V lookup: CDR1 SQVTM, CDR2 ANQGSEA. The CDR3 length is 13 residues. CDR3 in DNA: TGCAGCGTCTTATCCGGGACACACTACGAGCAGTACTTC. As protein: CSVLSGTHYEQYF.

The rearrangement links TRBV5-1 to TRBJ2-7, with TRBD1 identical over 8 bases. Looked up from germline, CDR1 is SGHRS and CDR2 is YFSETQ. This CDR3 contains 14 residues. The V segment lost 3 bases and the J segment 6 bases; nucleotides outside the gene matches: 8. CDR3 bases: TGCGCCAGCAGCTCACCGACAGGGGAAAGCGAGCAGTACTTC. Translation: CASSSPTGESEQYF.

The CDR3 protein is CASTDNYGYTF. The DNA of the CDR3 is TGTGCCAGCACAGATAACTATGGCTACACCTTC. This chain joins TRBV6-1 and TRBJ1-2; D unresolved. The V gene lost 7 bases and the J gene lost 1 base, with 4 bases spanning the gap. Germline assignment: CDR1 MNHNS and CDR2 SASEGT. The CDR3 has 11 residues.

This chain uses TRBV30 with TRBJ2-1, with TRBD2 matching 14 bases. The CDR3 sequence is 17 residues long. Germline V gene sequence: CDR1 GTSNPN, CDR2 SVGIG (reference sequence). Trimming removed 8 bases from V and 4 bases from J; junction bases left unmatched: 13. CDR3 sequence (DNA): TGTGCCGGAATGGCGGTGACTAGCGGGGGGGCTTACAATGAGCAGTTCTTC. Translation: CAGMAVTSGGAYNEQFF.

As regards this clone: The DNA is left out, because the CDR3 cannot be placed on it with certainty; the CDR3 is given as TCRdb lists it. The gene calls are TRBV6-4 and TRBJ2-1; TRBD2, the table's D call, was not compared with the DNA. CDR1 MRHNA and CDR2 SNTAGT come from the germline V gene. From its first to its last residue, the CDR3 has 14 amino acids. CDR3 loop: CASSEGGHWAGGIF.

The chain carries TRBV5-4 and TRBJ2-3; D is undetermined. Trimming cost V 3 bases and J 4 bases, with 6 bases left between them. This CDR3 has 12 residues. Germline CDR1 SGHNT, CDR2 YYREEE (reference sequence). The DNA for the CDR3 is TGTGCCAGCAGCTGGCCCGCAGATACGCAGTATTTT. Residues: CASSWPADTQYF. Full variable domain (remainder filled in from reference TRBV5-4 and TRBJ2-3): ETGVTQSPTHLIKTRGQQVTLRCSSQSGHNTVSWYQQALGQGPQFIFQYYREEENGRGNFPPRFSGLQFPNYSSELNVNALELDDSALYLCASSWPADTQYFGPGTRLTVL.